This TCR beta chain was sequenced in a study of T cell changes during pregnancy in multiple sclerosis (dated by TCRdb to 2018 to 2020). A note on the overall study: The study examined how the T cell repertoire changed over the course of pregnancy in women with multiple sclerosis.

This clone has a handful of counts. The antigen it binds to is not known. No quality values exist for individual bases; no much larger clone is one base distant. The CDR3 holds 13 amino acids from the cysteine to the phenylalanine. The DNA shown is the 39-base CDR3, in frame from base 1. The germline V gene encodes CDR1 LNHDA and CDR2 SQIVND (reference sequence). V was cut back by 3 bases and J by 8 bases, leaving a gap of 10 bases between them. The receptor library was made with the immunoSEQ multiplex PCR assay. This is the immuneACCESS table as TCRdb keeps it, with only in-frame sequences that have V and J called. A part of the clones is gone; compared with another copy, unresolved V genes explain less than half, and the rest is unexplained. The sample profile shows 90,000 to 95,000 clones; more than 85% of them were found once. The ten biggest clones cover about 0.95% of the sample.

This clonotype originated in a female donor with multiple sclerosis, enrolled in a pregnancy study. The specimen was peripheral blood, collected before pregnancy. In this chain, TRBV19 is recombined with TRBJ1-4; the D gene is perhaps TRBD1, from 6 matching bases. The CDR3 in this case is CASSMSGQEKLFF. The DNA sequence is as follows: TGTGCCAGTAGTATGTCAGGACAGGAAAAACTGTTTTTT.